This T cell receptor (beta chain) originates from a study of persistence of HIV-infected CD4 T cells. Notes on the study in general: Within sorted populations, more oligoclonal TCRs accompanied more oligoclonal proviruses.

CDR1 and CDR2 (germline): SEHNR, FQNEAQ (reference sequence). The CDR3 is 14 amino acids. V was cut by 4 bases and J by 8 bases, with 14 bases left in between. Sequencing used immunoSEQ version 4 in survey mode. Generated by immunoSEQ multiplex PCR, the TCRdb table keeps only in-frame clones and is missing some. In the table there are under 35,000 clones, less than 75% of which are singletons. For this clone: Its antigen is undetermined.

The stimulus was an HIV-1 Gag 15-mer peptide pool, about 1 ug/peptide/mL. Responding CD4+ T cells were sorted by upregulation of both CD40 ligand and CD69. Adults with HIV-1 started suppressive ART while chronically infected. Donors had undetectable plasma HIV-1 RNA, under 50 copies/mL, for 4+ years. The source of this sequence is an adult man with HIV who was CMV-seropositive. The rearrangement joins TRBV7-9 to TRBJ1-4; TRBD1 might be the D (5 bases). The starting material was CD4+ T cells sorted from PBMCs after roughly 18-hour stimulation, obtained from a patient who received antiretroviral therapy. The CDR3: CASSSTGAVEKLFF. CDR3 nucleotides: TGTGCCAGCAGCTCAACCGGGGCCGTCGAAAAACTGTTTTTT.